The 8 T cell receptor beta chains presented below share a single source sample, sequenced in a study of identical twins. TCRdb reprocessed the 5' RACE reads with MiXCR, giving one entry per CDR3 protein. This table holds 510,000 or so distinct CDR3 sequences, nearly 15% found once. These data were likewise used in another study, on yellow fever vaccine responses in identical twins.

Sequenced sample: CD4+ T cells sorted from blood. The receptor source for this set is a woman between 18 and 29 years old in good health.

This chain links TRBV12-3 or TRBV12-4 with TRBJ1-1, with D tentatively TRBD1 (6 bases). The CDR3 has 17 amino acids. V was shortened by 6 bases and J by 4 bases, with 24 bases between the two germline ends. In nucleotides, the CDR3 is TGTGCCAGCAGCATAGGGACAATCCCTTACCCACTCACTGAAGCTTTCTTT. Protein sequence: CASSIGTIPYPLTEAFF.

This clonotype was detected only a few times. The V and J genes are TRBV9 and TRBJ1-1; D gene uncertain. Trimming took 3 bases from V and 1 from J, leaving 10 bases between them. From germline, CDR1 is SGDLS and CDR2 YYNGEE. The CDR3 length is 14 residues. The CDR3 sequence: CASSALVGNTEAFF. The CDR3, as DNA: TGTGCCAGCAGCGCCCTTGTGGGGAACACTGAAGCTTTCTTT.

The gene calls are TRBV5-6 and TRBJ1-2; D gene uncertain. This CDR3 spans 13 amino acids. Per germline, CDR1 SGHDT and CDR2 YYEEEE. Between the trimmed V and J ends, which lost 1 base and 4 bases, there was a span of 8 bases. In DNA form, the CDR3 reads TGTGCCAGCAGCTTGAACAAAATCTATGGCTACACCTTC. Protein sequence: CASSLNKIYGYTF.

This clonotype was counted only a few times. One end of the junction is discordant with germline, which a read error may explain. The chain links TRBV24-1 to TRBJ2-1; 8 bases fit TRBD2. Germline assignment: CDR1 KGHDR and CDR2 SFDVKD. CDR3 length equals 12 residues. This CDR3 is CATSPGTSVVHF. The CDR3, as DNA: TGTGCCACCAGTCCGGGGACTAGTGTTGTTCACTTC.

This clonotype was picked up a small number of times. The chain recombines TRBV5-4 with TRBJ2-1, with unresolved D. The CDR3 has 15 residues. Trimming took off 0 bases at V and 6 bases at J, with 13 bases between the two ends. Germline V gene sequence: CDR1 SGHNT, CDR2 YYREEE (reference sequence). CDR3 protein: CASSLGSRYPNEQFF. For the CDR3, the DNA is TGTGCCAGCAGCTTGGGAAGTCGCTACCCCAATGAGCAGTTCTTC. Full variable domain (missing parts from reference TRBV5-4 and TRBJ2-1): ETGVTQSPTHLIKTRGQQVTLRCSSQSGHNTVSWYQQALGQGPQFIFQYYREEENGRGNFPPRFSGLQFPNYSSELNVNALELDDSALYLCASSLGSRYPNEQFFGPGTRLTVL.

The rearrangement uses TRBV4-1 and TRBJ2-3, with D possibly called TRBD1 or TRBD2 (6 bases each). This CDR3 is 21 amino acids long. Germline V CDR1 and CDR2: MGHRA, YSYEKL. Trimming left V 4 bases short and J 0 bases short, with 29 bases between. This CDR3 is CASSREASAGGLISSTDTQYF. The CDR3 DNA reads as TGCGCCAGCAGCCGAGAGGCCTCGGCCGGGGGCCTCATCTCTAGCACAGATACGCAGTATTTT.

The rearrangement joins TRBV10-3 to TRBJ1-2, with D perhaps matching TRBD1 (6 bases). Germline V lookup: CDR1 ENHRY, CDR2 SYGVKD. CDR3 size: 16 residues. Between the trimmed V and J ends, which lost 3 bases and 5 bases, there was a span of 19 bases. CDR3 protein: CAISDPRGGRRYGYTF. CDR3 sequence (DNA): TGTGCCATCAGTGACCCTAGAGGGGGGAGAAGGTATGGCTACACCTTC.

The chain has TRBV10-3 and TRBJ2-1, with 11 positions matching TRBD2. Trimming cost V 6 bases and J 5 bases; bases outside gene matches: 6. Looked up from germline, CDR1 is ENHRY and CDR2 is SYGVKD. This CDR3 comprises 15 residues. The CDR3 here is CAIRGTSGYNNEQFF. The CDR3 region has the DNA TGTGCCATCAGGGGGACTAGCGGCTACAACAATGAGCAGTTCTTC.